The text below deals with one TCR beta chain. This sample is part of a study of shared clonotypes between healthy human individuals. Each sample came from a Caucasian adult donor living in Nashville, Tennessee. Around 90 million PBMCs served as the genomic DNA source for unsorted samples. The germline V gene encodes CDR1 MGHRA and CDR2 YSYEKL. V dropped 1 base and J dropped 0 bases, with 13 bases sitting between them. The CDR3 is 17 residues long. It was at deep level that the assay was run. Here immunoSEQ multiplex PCR was the method, and the copy in TCRdb shows in-frame clones only, minus some. The sample lists about 510,000 clones; 75% to 80% were seen once.

The sequence was collected from a woman aged 40 to 50 in good health. Some clones in this sample may be carry-over from other donors' samples. Sequenced material: PBMCs. The chain has TRBV4-1 and TRBJ1-5, with D possibly TRBD1 on 5 matching bases. CDR3 coding DNA: TGCGCCAGCAGCCAAGTTCCAGGGCCTTATAGCAATCAGCCCCAGCATTTT. Translated: CASSQVPGPYSNQPQHF.